The 9 T cell receptor beta chains below come from one sample, sequenced in a study of identical twins. A single record per CDR3 protein comes from TCRdb applying MiXCR to the 5' RACE reads. The sample includes 500,000 to 550,000 distinct CDR3 sequences, about 20% of them seen just once. Separately, the same data were catalogued under a study of yellow fever vaccine responses in identical twins.

Sequenced: CD4+ T cells sorted from blood. These receptors were taken from a woman aged 18-29 years in good health.

This clonotype was counted a few times. The V call is TRBV5-1, the J call TRBJ1-4; 9 bases match TRBD1. Trimming at V came to 3 bases and at J to 2 bases, leaving 2 bases not matched to a gene. The CDR3 has 15 amino acids. Germline loops: CDR1 SGHRS, CDR2 YFSETQ. The CDR3 sequence: CASSSGTGTNEKLFF. DNA of the CDR3: TGCGCCAGCAGCTCCGGGACAGGGACTAATGAAAAACTGTTTTTT.

This chain links TRBV11-1 with TRBJ2-3; TRBD2 matches at 14 bases. The CDR3 length is 19 residues. Germline assignment: CDR1 SGHAT and CDR2 FQDESV (reference sequence). Germline trimming cut 4 bases from V and 1 base from J; bases unmatched to any gene: 10. The CDR3 DNA reads TGTGCCAGCAGCTCCCTGACTAGCGGGAGGGCCAAGGGCACAGATACGCAGTATTTT. Amino acid sequence: CASSSLTSGRAKGTDTQYF.

The chain has TRBV12-3 or TRBV12-4 and TRBJ2-1; D uncertain. This CDR3 region has 12 residues. Between the trimmed V and J ends, which lost 6 bases and 7 bases, there was a span of 10 bases. CDR3 amino acids: CASSALGNEQFF. The CDR3 DNA follows: TGTGCCAGCAGCGCCCTCGGGAATGAGCAGTTCTTC.

There are a few counts of this clonotype. The genes are TRBV7-9 and TRBJ2-3, with D hard to call. Germline CDR1 is SEHNR and CDR2 is FQNEAQ (reference sequence). This CDR3 region has 15 residues. Trimming pared 2 bases from V and 0 bases from J, leaving 9 bases between. The CDR3 region is CASSLRQISTDTQYF. The CDR3 coding sequence is TGTGCCAGCAGCTTAAGGCAGATAAGCACAGATACGCAGTATTTT.

The rearrangement uses TRBV20-1 and TRBJ2-3, with D perhaps TRBD2 (6 bases). Trimming took 5 bases from V and 3 from J, leaving 24 bases between them. This CDR3 contains 17 residues. CDR1 and CDR2 from the germline V gene are DFQATT and SNEGSKA (reference sequence). This chain's CDR3 is CSAGPGRDLGLTDTQYF. CDR3 in DNA: TGCAGTGCTGGTCCGGGACGGGACCTCGGACTAACAGATACGCAGTATTTT.

This clonotype was recorded a few times. The V gene is TRBV5-1, the J gene TRBJ2-2; D gene unclear. The V end lost 5 bases, the J end lost 3 bases, and 8 bases lay between the germline ends. The CDR3 runs 13 residues. Germline V gene data show CDR1 as SGHRS and CDR2 as YFSETQ. CDR3 region: CASSSIDTGELFF. As DNA, the CDR3 is TGCGCCAGCAGTTCCATCGACACCGGGGAGCTGTTTTTT.

The chain is built from TRBV29-1 and TRBJ2-3; 9 bases line up with TRBD2. Looked up from germline, CDR1 is SQVTM and CDR2 is ANQGSEA. The CDR3 runs to 15 residues. The V segment lost 1 base and the J segment 2 bases; nucleotides outside the gene matches: 4. CDR3 sequence: CSVEGTSENTDTQYF. The CDR3, as DNA: TGCAGCGTTGAAGGGACTAGCGAGAACACAGATACGCAGTATTTT.

This clonotype was seen a handful of times. The rearrangement links TRBV24-1 to TRBJ2-1; 7 positions match TRBD1. The CDR3 is 17 residues long. Germline CDR1 and CDR2: KGHDR and SFDVKD. V was clipped by 0 bases and J by 0 bases; unmatched bases: 4. The CDR3 nucleotides read TGTGCCACCAGTGATTTGCCGAGGACAGGCTCCTACAATGAGCAGTTCTTC. Translated: CATSDLPRTGSYNEQFF.

This clonotype was observed a handful of times. V gene TRBV15 combines with J gene TRBJ2-3, with D unclear. V was cut by 0 bases and J by 2 bases, with 9 bases left in between. This CDR3 is built from 15 residues. Germline V gene sequence: CDR1 LNHNV, CDR2 YYDKDF (reference sequence). The CDR3 DNA reads as TGTGCCACCAGCAGAGATCGTAGCCCCACAGATACGCAGTATTTT. It encodes CATSRDRSPTDTQYF.